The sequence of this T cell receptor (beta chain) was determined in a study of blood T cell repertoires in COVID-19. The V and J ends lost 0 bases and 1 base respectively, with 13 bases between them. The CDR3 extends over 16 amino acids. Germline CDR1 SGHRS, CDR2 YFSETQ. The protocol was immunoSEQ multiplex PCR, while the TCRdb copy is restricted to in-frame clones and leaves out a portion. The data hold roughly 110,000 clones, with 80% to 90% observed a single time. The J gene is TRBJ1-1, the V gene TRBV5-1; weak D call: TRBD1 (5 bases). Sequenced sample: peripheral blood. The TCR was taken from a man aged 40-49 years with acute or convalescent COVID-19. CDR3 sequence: CASSLEGAKQNTEAFF. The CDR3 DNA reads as TGCGCCAGCAGCTTGGAAGGGGCCAAACAGAACACTGAAGCTTTCTTT.